This TCR beta chain was observed in a study of blood T cell repertoires in COVID-19. Across the study: Sites in the United States, Italy and Spain provided acute and convalescent COVID-19 samples. Sample material is recorded as cDNA or gDNA derived from T cells, B-cell-depleted T cells, or PBMCs.

This CDR3 has 18 amino acids. Germline values: CDR1 LNHDA, CDR2 SQIVND (reference sequence). Trimming took 5 bases from V and 0 from J, leaving 17 bases between them. Per the study methods: By means of reference gene primer amplification, nucleated cell counts were estimated. Assay used: immunoSEQ multiplex PCR; TCRdb lists only in-frame clones, some missing. V and J calls and clone size follow that table, whereas D and trimming were derived from the DNA. The sample has around 150,000 clones, 85% to 90% seen once. Specimen: peripheral blood. The receptor comes from a woman aged 40 to 50 with acute or convalescent COVID-19. V gene TRBV19 combines with J gene TRBJ1-6, with D perhaps TRBD1 (5 bases). Here the CDR3 DNA reads TGTGCCAGTAGTGCCGGGACTGGAAAAGGCTCCTATAATTCACCCCTCCACTTT. As protein: CASSAGTGKGSYNSPLHF.